A single sample is the source of the 32 T cell receptor beta chains below, sequenced in a study of T-cell memory formation after mild COVID-19. TCRdb re-called the 5' RACE reads with MiXCR, one entry per CDR3 protein. This sample has about 310,000 distinct CDR3 sequences, with just under 20% found just once. What was sequenced was PBMCs or a T cell subset sorted from them (not recorded which). These receptors were taken from a man aged 18 to 30 who had mild COVID-19 (a few samples of this study predate the infection). Cell type and time point are not known.

The chain recombines TRBV29-1 with TRBJ2-1, with 11 positions matching TRBD1. The junction had 13 bases not matched to a gene; V was cut back by 4 bases and J by 8 bases. CDR3 length equals 16 residues. The V gene's germline CDR1 is SQVTM and CDR2 ANQGSEA. The CDR3 loop is CSVVPGQGGTLDEQFF. CDR3 in DNA: TGCAGCGTTGTTCCGGGACAGGGGGGTACCCTTGATGAGCAGTTCTTC.

This clonotype occurred a few times. The chain combines TRBV12-3 or TRBV12-4 with TRBJ1-2; D unresolved. This CDR3 spans 15 amino acids. V was shortened by 2 bases and J by 0 bases, with 10 bases between the two germline ends. The CDR3, as DNA: TGTGCCAGCAGTTTAAGGGAGGGCCCTAACTATGGCTACACCTTC. It yields the protein CASSLREGPNYGYTF.

This clonotype has a handful of counts. This sequence joins TRBV7-2 and TRBJ2-1; 10 bases match TRBD2. This CDR3 has 15 residues. Germline trimming cut 4 bases from V and 7 bases from J; bases unmatched to any gene: 7. Per germline, CDR1 SGHTA and CDR2 FQGNSA. The CDR3 region is CASSYQKRGGNEQFF. The CDR3 DNA is TGTGCCAGCAGCTACCAGAAGCGGGGGGGGAATGAGCAGTTCTTC.

The V call is TRBV4-1, the J call TRBJ2-3; 9 positions agree with TRBD2. The CDR3 covers 17 residues. Per germline, CDR1 MGHRA and CDR2 YSYEKL. The V and J ends lost 0 bases and 2 bases, in that order; junction bases with no gene match: 6. The CDR3 DNA sequence: TGCGCCAGCAGCCAAGAAGGGGGACTAGCCGACACAGATACGCAGTATTTT. Translating gives CASSQEGGLADTDTQYF.

V usage is TRBV5-5 and J usage is TRBJ2-3; D perhaps matches TRBD2 (6 bases). The germline V gene encodes CDR1 SGHKS and CDR2 YYEKEE (reference sequence). The CDR3 totals 13 residues. V was shortened by 4 bases and J by 6 bases, with 12 bases between the two germline ends. This CDR3 reads CASSAHLADTQYF. The DNA for the CDR3 is TGTGCCAGCAGCGCTCACCTAGCGGATACGCAGTATTTT.

This clonotype was recorded a few times. V and J are TRBV14 and TRBJ1-3; D possibly corresponds to TRBD1 (5 bases). Germline V gene lookup returns CDR1 SGHDN and CDR2 FVKESK. V was clipped by 0 bases and J by 0 bases, with 12 bases between them. The CDR3 is made up of 17 amino acids. The CDR3, as DNA: TGTGCCAGCAGCCAAGATGTGGGGACCTTCTCTGGAAACACCATATATTTT. It translates to CASSQDVGTFSGNTIYF.

As DNA, the CDR3 is TGTGCCAGCAGCTTTGTGCTAGCGGGGGGCTACGAGCAGTACTTC. Protein: CASSFVLAGGYEQYF. This chain joins TRBV7-8 and TRBJ2-7, with 11 nucleotides matching TRBD2. From germline, CDR1 is SGHVS and CDR2 FQNEAQ. J lost 3 bases, V lost 3 bases, and 4 bases had no gene match. The CDR3 is 15 residues long.

This clonotype was found a few times. The V call is TRBV11-2, the J call TRBJ2-7, with 7 bases matching TRBD1. The CDR3 extends over 15 amino acids. V lost 1 base, J lost 1 base, and 4 bases stayed unmatched. Germline-derived CDR1 and CDR2 are SGHAT and FQNNGV. The CDR3 region has the DNA TGTGCCAGCAGCTTAGGCCCAGGGGGTTCCTACGAGCAGTACTTC. This sequence encodes CASSLGPGGSYEQYF.

This clonotype was recorded a few times. The J gene is TRBJ1-2, the V gene TRBV3-1; no clear D. The CDR3 is made up of 14 amino acids. Trimming removed 1 base from V and 4 bases from J, with 10 bases in between. Germline lookup yields CDR1 LGHDT and CDR2 YNNKEL (reference sequence). The DNA of the CDR3 is TGTGCCAGCAGCCAAGGTTGGACGGTCTATGGCTACACCTTC. This translates into CASSQGWTVYGYTF.

The chain uses TRBV4-2 and TRBJ2-7; a weak D match, TRBD1 (5 bases). The CDR3 extends over 13 amino acids. The germline V and J ends were trimmed by 4 bases and 1 base, with 8 bases remaining between them. Germline CDR1 is LGHNA and CDR2 is YNFKEQ. CDR3 DNA sequence: TGTGCCAGCAGCCCGGACACATCCTACGAGCAGTACTTC. Protein product: CASSPDTSYEQYF.

The chain uses TRBV5-5 and TRBJ1-2; 10 bases are shared with TRBD1. This CDR3 has 16 amino acids. The V gene's germline CDR1 is SGHKS and CDR2 YYEKEE (reference sequence). Trimming removed 1 base from V and 3 bases from J; junction bases left unmatched: 6. This CDR3 reads CASSLWDRGIDYGYTF. The CDR3 DNA follows: TGTGCCAGCAGCTTGTGGGACAGGGGAATTGACTATGGCTACACCTTC.

The V and J genes are TRBV7-2 and TRBJ2-3; maybe TRBD2 (7 bases). The germline V gene encodes CDR1 SGHTA and CDR2 FQGNSA. V lost 7 bases and J lost 1, with 18 bases in between. The CDR3 sequence is 16 residues long. CDR3 sequence (DNA): TGTGCCAGCACCAAAGGGGGGGTAGCTGGCACAGATACGCAGTATTTT. The encoded protein is CASTKGGVAGTDTQYF.

This clonotype was seen only a few times. The genes are TRBV7-3 and TRBJ2-3, with D hard to call. The V end was cut by 3 bases, the J end by 6 bases, with 10 bases between. This CDR3 contains 13 residues. Germline CDR1 and CDR2: SGHTA and FQGTGA. The CDR3 reads CASSFNARDTQYF. DNA of the CDR3: TGTGCCAGCAGCTTCAACGCTCGGGATACGCAGTATTTT.

This clonotype has only a few counts. This sequence joins TRBV5-8 and TRBJ2-5; tentatively, D is TRBD1 (6 bases). CDR1 and CDR2 from the germline V gene are SGHTS and YDEGEE. V was clipped by 4 bases and J by 5 bases, with 9 bases between them. The CDR3 runs to 12 residues. The CDR3: CASSTGLETQYF. Here the CDR3 DNA reads TGTGCCAGCAGCACAGGGTTGGAGACCCAGTACTTC.

This clonotype occurred a few times. The V gene is TRBV29-1, the J gene TRBJ1-3; a weak D match, TRBD1 (5 bases). Germline V gene sequence: CDR1 SQVTM, CDR2 ANQGSEA. The germline V and J ends were trimmed by 8 bases and 5 bases, with 19 bases remaining between them. The CDR3 is 14 amino acids. The CDR3 DNA is TGCAGCCCCACGGGGACCGAGGGAAGAAACACCATATATTTT. Amino acid sequence: CSPTGTEGRNTIYF.

This clonotype was seen more than once but under ten times. This chain links TRBV9 with TRBJ1-1, with 7 positions matching TRBD1. CDR1 and CDR2 from the germline V gene are SGDLS and YYNGEE. V trimming: 3 bases; J trimming: 10 bases; junction bases outside the gene matches: 12. CDR3 size: 14 residues. CDR3: CASSANDREVGAFF. CDR3 bases: TGTGCCAGCAGCGCTAACGACAGGGAGGTAGGAGCTTTCTTT.

The chain uses TRBV5-1 and TRBJ2-5, with D perhaps matching TRBD1 (5 bases). Germline V lookup: CDR1 SGHRS, CDR2 YFSETQ. The CDR3 extends over 15 amino acids. Trimming removed 5 bases from V and 5 bases from J, with 19 bases in between. The CDR3 DNA follows: TGCGCCAGCAGATCCAGCTTCGACAGTTACGAGACCCAGTACTTC. This sequence encodes CASRSSFDSYETQYF.

The chain is built from TRBV10-3 and TRBJ1-5; D unresolved. Deletions cut 2 bases from V and 6 bases from J, with 8 bases between. Looked up from germline, CDR1 is ENHRY and CDR2 is SYGVKD. The CDR3 has 13 residues. The CDR3 sequence: CAISEKDGQPQHF. CDR3 DNA: TGTGCCATCAGTGAGAAGGATGGTCAGCCCCAGCATTTT.

This clonotype came up a few times. The V call is TRBV7-2, the J call TRBJ1-2; D gene uncertain. Trimming stripped 1 base from V and 2 bases from J, with 8 bases between. Germline assignment: CDR1 SGHTA and CDR2 FQGNSA. This CDR3 region has 14 residues. The CDR3 DNA reads as TGTGCCAGCAGCTTAGGTAACATGAACTATGGCTACACCTTC. Translating gives CASSLGNMNYGYTF.

V gene TRBV12-3 or TRBV12-4 combines with J gene TRBJ1-2, with D possibly TRBD1 on 5 matching bases. CDR3 size: 15 residues. Trimming took off 6 bases at V and 3 bases at J, with 17 bases between the two ends. CDR3 residues: CASSPKGLKDYGYTF. CDR3 nucleotides: TGTGCCAGCAGCCCAAAGGGACTCAAGGACTATGGCTACACCTTC.

This clonotype has more than one count but fewer than ten. This sequence joins TRBV2 and TRBJ2-7; D might be TRBD1 (5 bases). The CDR3 has 14 residues. Germline CDR1 and CDR2: SNHLY and FYNNEI. Trimming removed 6 bases at V and 0 bases at J, with 12 bases between. This CDR3 reads CASRKGQSSYEQYV. The CDR3 bases are TGTGCCAGCAGGAAGGGGCAGAGCTCCTACGAGCAGTACGTC.

This clonotype has just a few counts. The CDR3 nucleotides read TGTGCCAGCACCTTGGGGGGCCCGAACACCGGGGAGCTGTTTTTT. This codes for CASTLGGPNTGELFF. This chain uses TRBV12-3 or TRBV12-4 with TRBJ2-2; perhaps D is TRBD1 or TRBD2 (6 bases each). The CDR3 has 15 amino acids. The ends were cut back, 7 bases at V and 0 bases at J, with 12 bases in the middle.

This clonotype was detected ten times or more. J is TRBJ2-3 and V is TRBV6-2 or TRBV6-3; 8 nucleotides line up with TRBD1. CDR3 length equals 14 residues. Trimming cost V 4 bases and J 4 bases; bases outside gene matches: 4. Germline assignment: CDR1 MNHEY and CDR2 SVGEGT. CDR3 nucleotide sequence: TGTGCCAGCAGTTCCCGGACAGGGCCAGATACGCAGTATTTT. Its protein product is CASSSRTGPDTQYF.

This clonotype occurred a few times. The rearrangement links TRBV7-2 to TRBJ1-4; 10 bases fit TRBD1. V was clipped by 4 bases and J by 8 bases; unmatched bases: 7. The germline V gene encodes CDR1 SGHTA and CDR2 FQGNSA. The CDR3 runs 15 residues. CDR3 residues: CASSSRQGAREKLFF. The CDR3 DNA follows: TGTGCCAGCAGCTCTAGACAGGGGGCGCGGGAAAAACTGTTTTTT.

This sequence joins TRBV21-1 and TRBJ1-2; the table gives TRBD1 as D, unverified against the DNA. TRBV21-1 is an annotated pseudogene. This CDR3 is 17 amino acids long. The CDR3 loop is CASSKGPDGQGADGYTF. The CDR3 nucleotides are TGTGCCAGCAGCAAAGGTCCTGACGGACAGGGGGCGGATGGCTACACCTTC.

This clonotype was counted ten times or more. J is TRBJ1-5 and V is TRBV7-2; D not resolved. The germline CDR1 and CDR2 sequences are SGHTA and FQGNSA. This CDR3 spans 16 amino acids. Trimming cost V 5 bases and J 0 bases, with 14 bases left between them. The CDR3 nucleotides read TGTGCCAGCAGCCCTTCTACGATCCATAGCAATCAGCCCCAGCATTTT. This codes for CASSPSTIHSNQPQHF.

The chain combines TRBV5-1 with TRBJ2-7, with 7 bases aligning to TRBD1. Per germline, CDR1 SGHRS and CDR2 YFSETQ. The CDR3 runs to 14 residues. Germline trimming cut 3 bases from V and 5 bases from J; bases unmatched to any gene: 8. CDR3 nucleotide sequence: TGCGCCAGCAGCTCGGGACAGACGTCCGACGAGCAGTACTTC. It is translated as CASSSGQTSDEQYF.

The V and J genes are TRBV6-2 or TRBV6-3 and TRBJ1-1, with D unclear. V lost 0 bases and J 1 base, leaving 6 bases between the germline ends. The CDR3 covers 14 residues. The germline V gene has CDR1 MNHEY and CDR2 SVGEGT. This chain's CDR3 is CASSYSSANTEAFF. The CDR3 DNA follows: TGTGCCAGCAGTTACTCGTCGGCGAACACTGAAGCTTTCTTT.

This clonotype was seen a handful of times. The rearrangement uses TRBV6-5 and TRBJ2-1, with TRBD1 matching over 7 bases. Per the germline V gene, CDR1 is MNHEY and CDR2 is SVGAGI. Germline trimming cut 6 bases from V and 4 bases from J; bases unmatched to any gene: 12. The CDR3 extends over 16 amino acids. CDR3 residues: CASSEPGGTDYNEQFF. Written as DNA, the CDR3 is TGTGCCAGCAGCGAACCGGGTGGGACAGATTACAATGAGCAGTTCTTC.

Ten or more counts support this clonotype. The chain recombines TRBV28 with TRBJ2-6, with 7 bases that match TRBD1. V was clipped by 5 bases and J by 0 bases; unmatched bases: 1. Germline lookup yields CDR1 MDHEN and CDR2 SYDVKM. This CDR3 region has 15 residues. CDR3 amino acids: CASSGTVSGANVLTF. The CDR3 DNA is TGTGCCAGCAGTGGGACAGTCTCTGGGGCCAACGTCCTGACTTTC. Full variable domain (outside the CDR3, taken from reference TRBV28 and TRBJ2-6): DVKVTQSSRYLVKRTGEKVFLECVQDMDHENMFWYRQDPGLGLRLIYFSYDVKMKEKGDIPEGYSVSREKKERFSLILESASTNQTSMYLCASSGTVSGANVLTFGAGSRLTVL.

This clonotype was picked up a small number of times. The J gene is TRBJ2-3, the V gene TRBV11-1, with 8 bases lining up with TRBD2. The V gene end was trimmed by 4 bases and the J gene end by 2 bases; junction bases not matched to a gene: 5. The CDR3 consists of 15 residues. Germline assignment: CDR1 SGHAT and CDR2 FQDESV (reference sequence). The CDR3 coding sequence is TGTGCCAGCAGCTCGCAGCGGGGGCCCACAGATACGCAGTATTTT. This encodes CASSSQRGPTDTQYF.

The rearrangement links TRBV7-3 to TRBJ1-1, with a possible D match to TRBD1 (5 bases). V was clipped by 1 base and J by 1 base, with 13 bases between them. Per germline, CDR1 SGHTA and CDR2 FQGTGA. CDR3 size: 16 residues. This CDR3 reads CASSLRVGDPNTEAFF. The CDR3 region has the DNA TGTGCCAGCAGCTTAAGGGTAGGGGACCCGAACACTGAAGCTTTCTTT.